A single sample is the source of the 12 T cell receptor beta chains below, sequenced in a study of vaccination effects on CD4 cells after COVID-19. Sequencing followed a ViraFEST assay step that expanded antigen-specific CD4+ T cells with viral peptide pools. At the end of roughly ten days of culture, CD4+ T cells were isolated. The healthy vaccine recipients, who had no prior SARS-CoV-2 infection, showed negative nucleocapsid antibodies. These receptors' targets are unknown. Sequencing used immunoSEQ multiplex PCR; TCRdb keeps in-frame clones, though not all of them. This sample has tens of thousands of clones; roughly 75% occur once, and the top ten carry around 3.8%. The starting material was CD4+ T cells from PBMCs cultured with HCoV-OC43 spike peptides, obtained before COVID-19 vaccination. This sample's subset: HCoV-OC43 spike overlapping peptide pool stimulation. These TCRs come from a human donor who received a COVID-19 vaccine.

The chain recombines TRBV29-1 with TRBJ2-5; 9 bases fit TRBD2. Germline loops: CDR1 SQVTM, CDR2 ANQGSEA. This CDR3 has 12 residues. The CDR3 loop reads CGAGGNQETQYF. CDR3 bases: TGCGGAGCGGGGGGCAACCAAGAGACCCAGTACTTC.

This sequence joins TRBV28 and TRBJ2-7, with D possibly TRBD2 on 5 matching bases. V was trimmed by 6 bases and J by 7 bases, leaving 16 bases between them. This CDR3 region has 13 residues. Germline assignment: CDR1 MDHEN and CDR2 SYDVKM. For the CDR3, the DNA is TGTGCCAGCAGCCGGCGTGGGAGTTGGGAGCAGTACGTC. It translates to CASSRRGSWEQYV.

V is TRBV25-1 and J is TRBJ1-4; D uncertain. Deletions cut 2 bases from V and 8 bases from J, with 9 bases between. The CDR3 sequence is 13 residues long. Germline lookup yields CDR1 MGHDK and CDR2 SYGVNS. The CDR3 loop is CASSEPKREKLFF. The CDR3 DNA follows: TGTGCCAGCAGTGAACCGAAGCGGGAAAAACTGTTTTTT.

The CDR3 DNA follows: TGTGCCAGCAGTGACCCAAGGAGTAATCAGCCCCAGCATTTT. Encoded protein: CASSDPRSNQPQHF. The chain couples TRBV2 to TRBJ1-5, with D hard to call. CDR1 and CDR2 from the germline V gene are SNHLY and FYNNEI. The CDR3 covers 14 residues. Trimming cost V 3 bases and J 4 bases, with 10 bases left between them. The complete variable domain, with remaining parts taken from reference TRBV2 and TRBJ1-5, reads EPEVTQTPSHQVTQMGQEVILRCVPISNHLYFYWYRQILGQKVEFLVSFYNNEISEKSEIFDDQFSVERPDGSNFTLKIRSTKLEDSAMYFCASSDPRSNQPQHFGDGTRLSIL.

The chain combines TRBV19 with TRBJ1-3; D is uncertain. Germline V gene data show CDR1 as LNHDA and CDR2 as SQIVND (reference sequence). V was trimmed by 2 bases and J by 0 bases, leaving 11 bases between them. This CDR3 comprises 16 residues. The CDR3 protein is CASSISFRNSGNTIYF. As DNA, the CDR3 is TGTGCCAGTAGTATATCGTTCCGAAACTCTGGAAACACCATATATTTT.

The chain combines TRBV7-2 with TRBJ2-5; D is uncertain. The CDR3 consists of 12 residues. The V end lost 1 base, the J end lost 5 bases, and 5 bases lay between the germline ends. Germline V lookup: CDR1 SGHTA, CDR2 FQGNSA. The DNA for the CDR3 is TGTGCCAGCAGCTTAGTTAGGGAGACCCAGTACTTC. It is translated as CASSLVRETQYF.

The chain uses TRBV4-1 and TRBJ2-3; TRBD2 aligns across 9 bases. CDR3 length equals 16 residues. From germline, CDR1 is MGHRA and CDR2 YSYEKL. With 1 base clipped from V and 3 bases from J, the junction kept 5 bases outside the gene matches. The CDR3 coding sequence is TGCGCCAGCAGCCAAGGTAGCGGGGGACCTACAGATACGCAGTATTTT. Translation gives CASSQGSGGPTDTQYF.

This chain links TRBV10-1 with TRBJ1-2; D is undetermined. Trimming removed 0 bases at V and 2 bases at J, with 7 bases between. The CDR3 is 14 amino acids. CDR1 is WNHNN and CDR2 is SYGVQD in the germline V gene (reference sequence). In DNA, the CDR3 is TGCGCCAGCAGTGAGTCATCGGCAAACTATGGCTACACCTTC. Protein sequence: CASSESSANYGYTF.

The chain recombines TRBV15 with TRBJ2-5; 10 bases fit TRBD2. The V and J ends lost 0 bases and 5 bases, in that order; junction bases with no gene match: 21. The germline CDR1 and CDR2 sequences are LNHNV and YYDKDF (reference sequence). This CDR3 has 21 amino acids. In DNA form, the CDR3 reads TGTGCCACCAGCAGAGAATGGGCATGGAGCGGGGGGGCCTTAAGAGAGGAGACCCAGTACTTC. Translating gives CATSREWAWSGGALREETQYF.

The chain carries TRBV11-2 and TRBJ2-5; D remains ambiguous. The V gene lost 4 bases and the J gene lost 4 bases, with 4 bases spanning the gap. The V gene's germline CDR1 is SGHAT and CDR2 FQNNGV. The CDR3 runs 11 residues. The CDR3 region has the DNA TGTGCCAGCAGCTCAACAGAGACCCAGTACTTC. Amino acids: CASSSTETQYF. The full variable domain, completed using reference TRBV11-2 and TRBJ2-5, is EAGVAQSPRYKIIEKRQSVAFWCNPISGHATLYWYQQILGQGPKLLIQFQNNGVVDDSQLPKDRFSAERLKGVDSTLKIQPAKLEDSAVYLCASSSTETQYFGPGTRLLVL.

This chain's CDR3 is CASSQGSYEQYV. The CDR3 region has the DNA TGTGCCAGCAGCCAGGGCTCCTACGAGCAGTACGTC. The gene calls are TRBV5-6 and TRBJ2-7; tentative D call: TRBD1 (5 bases). Trimming took off 4 bases at V and 0 bases at J, with 5 bases between the two ends. The CDR3 contains 12 residues. Germline V CDR1 and CDR2: SGHDT, YYEEEE.

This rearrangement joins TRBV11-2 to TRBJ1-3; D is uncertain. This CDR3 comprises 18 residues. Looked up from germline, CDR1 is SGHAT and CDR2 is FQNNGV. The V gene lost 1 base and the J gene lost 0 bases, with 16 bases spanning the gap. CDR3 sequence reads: CASSLGTSWFSSGNTIYF. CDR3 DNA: TGTGCCAGCAGCTTAGGAACAAGTTGGTTCAGCTCTGGAAACACCATATATTTT.